The 2 T cell receptor beta chains reported below all come from one sample, sequenced in a study of CD8+CD57+ T cells in acquired aplastic anemia. Patients selected for sequencing had displayed CD8+CD57+ cell expansion by flow cytometry. Using genomic DNA as the template, TCR beta VDJ and CDR3 profiling was carried out. TCRdb analysed the reads with MiXCR anew, one entry per CDR3 protein. The profile shows 150,000 to 200,000 distinct CDR3 sequences, about 45% of them singletons. Input material: sorted CD4+, CD8+, or CD8+CD57+ T cells (not recorded which) from PBMCs. The receptors come from a human donor with aplastic anemia.

On this clonotype: This may arise from a read error, as a much more abundant clone is one base away. The chain links TRBV12-3 or TRBV12-4 to TRBJ2-2; 12 bases match TRBD2. The CDR3 has 15 residues. This CDR3 reads CASSLAGGDTGELFF. The CDR3 nucleotides read TGTGCCAGCAGTCTAGCGGGGGGGGACACCGGGGAGCTGTTTTTT.

Turning to this clonotype: Being one base from a much bigger clone, this may be a read error. It is likely a read error, because the conserved phenylalanine at the end of the CDR3 is missing. Here the CDR3 DNA reads TGTGCCAGCAGTGCACAGGGGGATGAGCAGTTCCTC. Translated, it gives CASSAQGDEQFL. This sequence joins TRBV6-1 and TRBJ2-1, with 8 nucleotides matching TRBD1. The CDR3 has 12 residues. With 4 bases clipped from V and 8 bases from J, the junction kept 1 base outside the gene matches. CDR1 and CDR2 (germline): MNHNS, SASEGT.